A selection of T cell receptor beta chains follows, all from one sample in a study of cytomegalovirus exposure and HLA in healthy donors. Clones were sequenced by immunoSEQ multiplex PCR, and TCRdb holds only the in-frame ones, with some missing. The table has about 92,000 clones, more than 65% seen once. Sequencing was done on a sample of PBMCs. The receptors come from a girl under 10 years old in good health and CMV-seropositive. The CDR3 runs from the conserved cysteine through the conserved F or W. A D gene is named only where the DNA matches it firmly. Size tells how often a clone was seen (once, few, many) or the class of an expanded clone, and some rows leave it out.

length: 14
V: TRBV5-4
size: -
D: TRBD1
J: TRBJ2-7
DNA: TGTGCCAGCAGCTTCGGGACAGGGGCGTACGAGCAGTACTTC
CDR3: CASSFGTGAYEQYF

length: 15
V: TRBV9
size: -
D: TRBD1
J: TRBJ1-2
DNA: TGTGCCAGCAGCGGGGGACAGCCTACCCTCTATGGCTACACCTTC
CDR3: CASSGGQPTLYGYTF

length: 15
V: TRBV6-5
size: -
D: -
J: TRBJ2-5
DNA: TGTGCCAGCAGTTACGCACTAGCTTCGATAGGGACCCAGTACTTC
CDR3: CASSYALASIGTQYF

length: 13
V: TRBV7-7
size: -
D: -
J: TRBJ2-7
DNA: TGTGCTAGCAGCTTAGTCAGGGGTGACGAGCAGTACTTC
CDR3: CASSLVRGDEQYF

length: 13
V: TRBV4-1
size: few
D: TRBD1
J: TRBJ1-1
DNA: TGCGCCAGCAGCAGGACAGGCGCCACTGAAGCTTTCTTT
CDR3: CASSRTGATEAFF

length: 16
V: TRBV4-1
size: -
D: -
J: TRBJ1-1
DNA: TGCGCCAGCAGCCAAGATGCGAGCTTTGAATACACTGAAGCTTTCTTT
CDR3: CASSQDASFEYTEAFF

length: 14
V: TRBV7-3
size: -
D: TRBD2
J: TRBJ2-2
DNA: TGTGCCAGCAGCCCCGCGGGGGGCACCGGGGAGCTGTTTTTT
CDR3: CASSPAGGTGELFF

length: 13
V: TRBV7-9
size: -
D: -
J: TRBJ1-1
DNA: TGTGCCAGCAGCTTAGACAGCAACACTGAAGCTTTCTTT
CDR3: CASSLDSNTEAFF

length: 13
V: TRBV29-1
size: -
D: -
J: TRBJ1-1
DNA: TGCGGCCATTGGACAGAGCTGAACACTGAAGCTTTCTTT
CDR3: CGHWTELNTEAFF

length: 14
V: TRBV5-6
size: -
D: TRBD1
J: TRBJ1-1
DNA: TGTGCCAGCAGCCCCTTGACAGGGCTTGGAGAAGCTTTCTTT
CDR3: CASSPLTGLGEAFF

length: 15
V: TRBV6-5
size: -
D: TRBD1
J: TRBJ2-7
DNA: TGTGCCAGCAGTTATACCCGGGACAGGGCCCACGAGCAGTACTTC
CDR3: CASSYTRDRAHEQYF

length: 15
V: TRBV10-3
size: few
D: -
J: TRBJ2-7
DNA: TGTGCCATTAGCCCAGGGGTCTCCTCAACGTCCGAGCAGTACTTC
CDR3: CAISPGVSSTSEQYF

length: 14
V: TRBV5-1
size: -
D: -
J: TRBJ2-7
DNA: TGCGCCAGCAGCCGTAGCGCGGGAACCTACGAGCAGTACTTC
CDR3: CASSRSAGTYEQYF

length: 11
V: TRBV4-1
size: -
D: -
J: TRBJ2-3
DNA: TGCGCCAGCGCCGCGGCCCGTACGCAGTATTTT
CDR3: CASAAARTQYF

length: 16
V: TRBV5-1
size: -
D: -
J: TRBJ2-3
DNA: TGCGCCAGCAGCCTCGGGACTCTCTCGGGCACAGATACGCAGTATTTT
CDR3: CASSLGTLSGTDTQYF

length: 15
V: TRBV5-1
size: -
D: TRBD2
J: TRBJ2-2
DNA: TGCGCCAGCAGCTTGAACGCGGGAGATGCCGGGGAGCTGTTTTTT
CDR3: CASSLNAGDAGELFF

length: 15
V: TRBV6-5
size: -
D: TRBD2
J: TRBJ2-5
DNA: TGTGCCAGCAGTCCCATGGCGGGAGAGGAAGAGACCCAGTACTTC
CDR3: CASSPMAGEEETQYF

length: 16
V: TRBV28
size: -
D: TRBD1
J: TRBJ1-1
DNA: TGTGCCAGCAGTTTCGGGACAGGGGAGTTTAACACTGAAGCTTTCTTT
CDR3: CASSFGTGEFNTEAFF

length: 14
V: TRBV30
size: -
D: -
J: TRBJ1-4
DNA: TGTGCCTGGAGTAGGAGTACAACTAATGAAAAACTGTTTTTT
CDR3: CAWSRSTTNEKLFF

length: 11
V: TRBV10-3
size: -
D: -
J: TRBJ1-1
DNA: TGTGCCATCAGTGAGACGGGTCCAGCTTTCTTT
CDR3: CAISETGPAFF

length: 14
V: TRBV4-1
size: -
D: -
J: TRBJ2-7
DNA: TGCGCCAGCAGCCAAGGGCAGGGCATCAACGAGCAGTACTTC
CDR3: CASSQGQGINEQYF

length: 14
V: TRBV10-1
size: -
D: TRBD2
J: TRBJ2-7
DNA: TGCGCCAGCAGTGGCGGACTAGCGAGCGACGAGCAGTACTTC
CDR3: CASSGGLASDEQYF

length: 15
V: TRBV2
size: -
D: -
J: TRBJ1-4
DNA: TGTGCCAGCAGCCCCGGACGGGGTGGGAATGAAAAACTGTTTTTT
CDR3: CASSPGRGGNEKLFF

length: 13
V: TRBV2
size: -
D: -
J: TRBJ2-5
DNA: TGTGCCAGCAGCCGACAGTACCGGGAGACCCAGTACTTC
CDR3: CASSRQYRETQYF

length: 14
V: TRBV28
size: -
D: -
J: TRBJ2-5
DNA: TGTGCCAGCAGCAAGAAACCGGGAGAAGAGACCCAGTACTTC
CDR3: CASSKKPGEETQYF

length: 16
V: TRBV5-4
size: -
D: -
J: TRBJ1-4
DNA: TGTGCCAGCAGTCAAGGTGGGGCCGTACCCTCCGAAAAACTGTTTTTT
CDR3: CASSQGGAVPSEKLFF

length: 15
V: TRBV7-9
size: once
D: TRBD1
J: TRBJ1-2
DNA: TGTGCCAGCAGCTCCAGGGACAGGGATCGGGATGGCTACACCTTC
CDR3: CASSSRDRDRDGYTF

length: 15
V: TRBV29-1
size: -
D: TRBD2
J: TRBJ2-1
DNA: TGCAGCGTTGAAGATTGGGGACTAGCGGTCAGAGCTCAGTTCTTC
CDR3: CSVEDWGLAVRAQFF

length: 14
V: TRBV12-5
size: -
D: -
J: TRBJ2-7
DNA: TGTGCTAGTGGCTCGACAGAGTTTGGAAACGAGCAGTACTTC
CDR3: CASGSTEFGNEQYF

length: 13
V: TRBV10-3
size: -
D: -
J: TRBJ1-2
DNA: TGTGCCATCGGGGGGGGTCAAATCTATGGCTACACCTTC
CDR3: CAIGGGQIYGYTF

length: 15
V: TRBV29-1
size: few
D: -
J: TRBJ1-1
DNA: TGCAGCGTTGAAGGTGGGGCAGATGCCTTCTTGGAAGCTTTCTTT
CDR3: CSVEGGADAFLEAFF

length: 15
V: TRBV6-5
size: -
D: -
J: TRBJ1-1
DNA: TGTGCCAGCCGGCCATCCGACAGACCGAACACTGAAGCTTTCTTT
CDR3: CASRPSDRPNTEAFF

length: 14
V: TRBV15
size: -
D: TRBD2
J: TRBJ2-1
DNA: TGTGCCACCAGCGTGGGACTATCACAAAATGAGCAGTTCTTC
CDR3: CATSVGLSQNEQFF

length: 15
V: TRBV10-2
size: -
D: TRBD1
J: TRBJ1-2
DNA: TGCGCCAGCAGGGCCACAGGGGGCGAGAACTATGGCTACACCTTC
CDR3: CASRATGGENYGYTF

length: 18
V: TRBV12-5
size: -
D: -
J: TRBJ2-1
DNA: TGTGCTAGTGGTTTGGGGCCTTCGAACAGGGTATCCATCAATGAGCAGTTCTTC
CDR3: CASGLGPSNRVSINEQFF

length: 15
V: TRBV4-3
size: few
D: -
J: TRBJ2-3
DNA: TGCGCCAGCAGCCAAGGCGGGACTAGCACAGATACGCAGTATTTT
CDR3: CASSQGGTSTDTQYF

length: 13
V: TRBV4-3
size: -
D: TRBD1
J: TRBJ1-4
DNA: TGCGCCAGCAGCCAACTGACAGGGGAAAAACTGTTTTTT
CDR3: CASSQLTGEKLFF

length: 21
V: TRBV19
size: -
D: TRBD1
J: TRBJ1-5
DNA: TGTGCCAGTAGACTGTATCCGGTTCTGGGCAGGGGGTTCCCTAGCAATCAGCCCCAGCATTTT
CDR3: CASRLYPVLGRGFPSNQPQHF

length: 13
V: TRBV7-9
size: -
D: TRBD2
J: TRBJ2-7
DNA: TGTGCCAGCAGCCCTGGGACTAGCTACGAGCAGTACTTC
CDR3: CASSPGTSYEQYF

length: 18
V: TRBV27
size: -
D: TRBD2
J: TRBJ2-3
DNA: TGTGCCAGCAGTTCTACCGGGACTAGCGGGAGTGGCACAGATACGCAGTATTTT
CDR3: CASSSTGTSGSGTDTQYF

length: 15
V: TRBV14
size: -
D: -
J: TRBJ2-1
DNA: TGTGCCAGCAGCCAAGATTGGGGGACAAAAAATGAGCAGTTCTTC
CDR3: CASSQDWGTKNEQFF

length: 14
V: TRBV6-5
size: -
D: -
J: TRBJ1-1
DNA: TGTGCCAGCACCGGTGCGGGCCGGAACACTGAAGCTTTCTTT
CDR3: CASTGAGRNTEAFF

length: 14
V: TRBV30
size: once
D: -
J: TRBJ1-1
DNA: TGTGCCTGGAGTGTAGGGGGGGTACTGACTGAAGCTTTCTTT
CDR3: CAWSVGGVLTEAFF

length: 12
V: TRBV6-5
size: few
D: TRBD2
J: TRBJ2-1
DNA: TGTGCCAGCAGCCGGGGGGAAGATGAGCAGTTCTTC
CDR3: CASSRGEDEQFF

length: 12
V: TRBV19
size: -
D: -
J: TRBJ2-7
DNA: TGTGCCAGTAGTGCGGTGGGCTACGAGCAGTACTTC
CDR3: CASSAVGYEQYF

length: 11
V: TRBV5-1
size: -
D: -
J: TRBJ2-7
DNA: TGCGCCAGCAGCTTGGACAGCGAGCAGTACTTC
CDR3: CASSLDSEQYF